This entry lists 10 T cell receptor beta chains sequenced from one sample in a study of T cell repertoires in cytomegalovirus infection. These receptors are not linked to any known antigen. Via MiXCR, TCRdb re-called the reads, giving one row per CDR3 protein. Of around 71,000 distinct CDR3 sequences in the sample, approximately 39% were seen once. The sequenced sample was CD8+ T cells from cultured PBMCs, obtained from culture after CMV antigen stimulation. The receptors here all came from a human donor in good health (CMV status not recorded). Some clones in this sample may be carry-over from other donors' samples.

Many counts were recorded for this clonotype. V usage is TRBV10-3 and J usage is TRBJ1-6; TRBD1 matches at 10 bases. Germline V gene data show CDR1 as ENHRY and CDR2 as SYGVKD. The CDR3 is made up of 14 amino acids. After removal of 6 bases from V and 10 bases from J, the junction contained 6 bases not matched to a gene. CDR3 amino acids: CAISTGTGESPLHF. Here the CDR3 DNA reads TGTGCCATCAGCACCGGGACAGGGGAATCACCCCTCCACTTT.

The genes are TRBV7-2 and TRBJ2-7, with 8 bases that match TRBD2. The germline CDR1 and CDR2 sequences are SGHTA and FQGNSA. J lost 4 bases, V lost 7 bases, and 6 bases had no gene match. This CDR3 region has 13 residues. This chain's CDR3 is CASIASGGYEQYF. CDR3 nucleotides: TGTGCCAGCATCGCCAGCGGGGGTTACGAGCAGTACTTC.

This clonotype appeared many times. The chain uses TRBV7-2 and TRBJ2-7; perhaps TRBD1 as D (6 bases). The CDR3 extends over 18 amino acids. Germline lookup yields CDR1 SGHTA and CDR2 FQGNSA. Trimming removed 5 bases at V and 3 bases at J, with 26 bases between. CDR3: CASSVGHPPSEFGYEQYF. CDR3 nucleotides: TGTGCCAGCAGCGTGGGACATCCGCCCTCAGAATTTGGCTACGAGCAGTACTTC.

This clonotype has just a few counts. The chain employs TRBV6-1 and TRBJ2-2, with D perhaps TRBD1 (7 bases). This CDR3 comprises 14 residues. Germline CDR1 reads MNHNS; CDR2 reads SASEGT. V lost 7 bases to trimming and J lost 6 bases, with 15 bases between them. The DNA for the CDR3 is TGTGCCAGCATTGCAGGGGGACTGGCCGGGGAGCTGTTTTTT. Residues: CASIAGGLAGELFF.

The chain joins TRBV13 to TRBJ2-1; 8 bases agree with TRBD1. This CDR3 is 14 amino acids long. Germline CDR1 PRHDT, CDR2 FYEKMQ (reference sequence). V gave up 5 bases and J gave up 8 bases; unmatched junction bases: 8. As DNA, the CDR3 is TGTGCCAGCAGCCAGGACAGGGAAACGGATGAGCAGTTCTTC. This sequence encodes CASSQDRETDEQFF. Looking up the rest from reference TRBV13 and TRBJ2-1 gives the full variable domain: AAGVIQSPRHLIKEKRETATLKCYPIPRHDTVYWYQQGPGQDPQFLISFYEKMQSDKGSIPDRFSAQQFSDYHSELNMSSLELGDSALYFCASSQDRETDEQFFGPGTRLTVL.

CDR3 sequence reads: CASRYGDTPSTDTQYF. Here the CDR3 DNA reads TGTGCCAGCAGATACGGGGACACCCCTAGCACAGATACGCAGTATTTT. This chain joins TRBV6-2 or TRBV6-3 and TRBJ2-3; possibly TRBD1 for D (6 bases). The CDR3 is made up of 16 amino acids. The V and J ends lost 6 bases and 0 bases respectively, with 16 bases between them. Germline V gene sequence: CDR1 MNHEY, CDR2 SVGEGT.

This clonotype was recorded a few times. The rearrangement joins TRBV27 to TRBJ1-1; D remains unclear. The CDR3 runs 12 residues. The germline V and J ends were trimmed by 9 bases and 0 bases, with 8 bases remaining between them. Germline CDR1 MNHEY, CDR2 SMNVEV (reference sequence). CDR3 DNA: TGTGCCAGTGCAGACCTGAACACTGAAGCTTTCTTT. Amino acids: CASADLNTEAFF.

This clonotype was observed a handful of times. The CDR3 loop reads CASSPFPLTLTGNTIYF. In DNA form, the CDR3 reads TGTGCCAGCAGCCCCTTTCCCTTAACTCTGACTGGAAACACCATATATTTT. The chain joins TRBV7-2 to TRBJ1-3; the D is unclear. V was shortened by 5 bases and J by 2 bases, with 19 bases between the two germline ends. This CDR3 spans 17 amino acids. Germline lookup yields CDR1 SGHTA and CDR2 FQGNSA.

The chain combines TRBV5-6 with TRBJ2-1; the D is unclear. V shed 1 base and J shed 3 bases, with 8 bases lying between them. The CDR3 covers 14 residues. CDR1 and CDR2 (germline): SGHDT, YYEEEE. The CDR3 loop reads CASSLPVYYNEQFF. The CDR3 nucleotides read TGTGCCAGCAGCTTGCCGGTATACTACAATGAGCAGTTCTTC.

The rearrangement links TRBV12-3 or TRBV12-4 to TRBJ2-2; no clear D gene. The length of the CDR3 is 16 residues. Trimming stripped 4 bases from V and 6 bases from J, with 18 bases between. The CDR3 spells CASSSYEGNSAGELFF. The CDR3 DNA sequence: TGTGCCAGCAGTTCCTATGAAGGGAATTCGGCCGGGGAGCTGTTTTTT.